This entry lists 31 T cell receptor beta chains sequenced from one sample in a study of Graves' ophthalmopathy and Graves' hyperthyroidism. Amplifying from RNA transcripts, the study obtained TCR beta CDR3 regions. A first-round RT-PCR used HTBI primers, followed by a second-round multiplex PCR. TCRdb reprocessed the multiplex PCR reads with MiXCR, giving one entry per CDR3 protein. The data show approximately 500,000 distinct CDR3 sequences, approximately 14% seen once. The sample taken for sequencing was blood. Receptors were obtained from a woman in her twenties or thirties with Graves' ophthalmopathy.

This clonotype was recorded at least ten times. V and J are TRBV30 and TRBJ2-7; D remains ambiguous. Germline lookup yields CDR1 GTSNPN and CDR2 SVGIG (reference sequence). The CDR3 totals 12 residues. V was trimmed by 0 bases and J by 4 bases, leaving 7 bases between them. In DNA form, the CDR3 reads TGTGCCTGGAGTGTCTCGGGTTACGAGCAGTACTTC. It is translated as CAWSVSGYEQYF.

In this sample, this clonotype turned up many times. The V call is TRBV29-1, the J call TRBJ1-1, with 7 bases that match TRBD1. CDR3 length equals 11 residues. Trimming at V came to 2 bases and at J to 10 bases, leaving 4 bases not matched to a gene. Looked up from germline, CDR1 is SQVTM and CDR2 is ANQGSEA. The CDR3 region has the DNA TGCAGCGTTGAACAGGGGGATGGAGCTTTCTTT. This translates into CSVEQGDGAFF.

This clonotype was counted at least ten times. The chain couples TRBV19 to TRBJ1-5, with 9 bases fitting TRBD1. This CDR3 spans 15 amino acids. Germline V gives CDR1 LNHDA, CDR2 SQIVND (reference sequence). V was clipped by 6 bases and J by 4 bases; unmatched bases: 7. The CDR3 region has the DNA TGTGCCAGTAGCCGGGGGACAGGGAATAATCAGCCCCAGCATTTT. Translation: CASSRGTGNNQPQHF.

This clonotype was seen at least ten times. The chain links TRBV27 to TRBJ1-1; D might be TRBD1 (6 bases). Germline V gene data show CDR1 as MNHEY and CDR2 as SMNVEV (reference sequence). The CDR3 sequence is 16 residues long. Trimming stripped 4 bases from V and 1 base from J, with 16 bases between. CDR3 coding DNA: TGTGCCAGCAGTTCCCCACCGGGACAAGCGAACACTGAAGCTTTCTTT. This translates into CASSSPPGQANTEAFF.

The chain carries TRBV2 and TRBJ2-2; 9 bases are a match to TRBD2. CDR1 SNHLY and CDR2 FYNNEI come from the germline V gene. The ends lost 11 bases at V and 2 bases at J; junction bases unmatched: 6. The CDR3 runs 14 residues. The CDR3 region has the DNA TGTGCCGGGCGCGGGGGGGCAAACACCGGGGAGCTGTTTTTT. It specifies CAGRGGANTGELFF.

There are many counts of this clonotype. The rearrangement links TRBV20-1 to TRBJ1-2, with 10 bases fitting TRBD1. Germline V gene lookup returns CDR1 DFQATT and CDR2 SNEGSKA (reference sequence). The CDR3 has 16 amino acids. The trim removed 1 base at V and 7 bases at J, leaving 12 bases unmatched. CDR3 nucleotides: TGCAGTGCTAGAGTCCGAGACAGGGGGCGCGTTGGTGGCTACACCTTC. This gives the protein CSARVRDRGRVGGYTF.

This clonotype was picked up a small number of times. V gene TRBV5-1 combines with J gene TRBJ2-7; TRBD2 matches at 12 bases. From germline, CDR1 is SGHRS and CDR2 YFSETQ. Losses at the gene ends were 1 base for V and 6 bases for J; bases not matched to a gene: 17. The CDR3 spans 19 residues. In DNA, the CDR3 is TGCGCCAGCAGCTTGAATGCGGCTAGCGGGAGGGCCAAAATAACCGAGCAGTACTTC. Encoded protein: CASSLNAASGRAKITEQYF.

This clonotype was found many times. The chain employs TRBV12-3 or TRBV12-4 and TRBJ1-6; no reliable D call. Trimming took 2 bases from V and 10 from J, leaving 6 bases between them. CDR3 length: 12 residues. The CDR3 spells CASSLRGSPLHF. In nucleotides, the CDR3 is TGTGCCAGCAGTTTACGAGGGTCACCCCTCCACTTT.

Ten or more counts support this clonotype. The chain has TRBV7-8 and TRBJ2-7; 8 bases map to TRBD1. CDR1 and CDR2 from the germline V gene are SGHVS and FQNEAQ. J gave up 2 bases and V 2 bases, and 11 bases lay outside the gene matches. The CDR3 spans 17 residues. The CDR3 is CASSLIQGTGVAYEQYF. The CDR3 coding sequence is TGTGCCAGCAGCTTAATTCAAGGGACAGGTGTAGCCTACGAGCAGTACTTC.

This clonotype showed up many times. The chain recombines TRBV6-1 with TRBJ1-1, with 7 bases lining up with TRBD1. Trimming cost V 5 bases and J 1 base; bases outside gene matches: 4. The CDR3 has 14 residues. The germline gives CDR1 MNHNS, CDR2 SASEGT. CDR3 coding DNA: TGTGCCAGCAGTACAGGGGCGACGAACACTGAAGCTTTCTTT. Translated, it gives CASSTGATNTEAFF.

This clonotype was found many times. This chain uses TRBV6-4 with TRBJ2-7, with TRBD1 as a possible D gene (5 bases). CDR3 length: 13 amino acids. V was clipped by 4 bases and J by 3 bases, with 10 bases between them. Germline-derived CDR1 and CDR2 are MRHNA and SNTAGT. Here the CDR3 DNA reads TGTGCCAGCAGTGGGACACAAAACTACGAGCAGTACTTC. Residues: CASSGTQNYEQYF.

The J gene is TRBJ2-5, the V gene TRBV7-3, with 8 bases aligning to TRBD2. The V gene's germline CDR1 is SGHTA and CDR2 FQGTGA. V gave up 6 bases and J gave up 5 bases; unmatched junction bases: 5. The CDR3 contains 13 residues. The CDR3 DNA is TGTGCCAGCAGGTTTAGCGGGATGGAGACCCAGTACTTC. Amino acid sequence: CASRFSGMETQYF.

This clonotype was seen ten or more times. V and J are TRBV7-9 and TRBJ1-1; possibly TRBD1 for D (5 bases). Trimming pared 4 bases from V and 4 bases from J, leaving 16 bases between. Germline loops: CDR1 SEHNR, CDR2 FQNEAQ (reference sequence). The CDR3 has 15 residues. The CDR3 sequence is CASSSPIRGRTEAFF. The CDR3 DNA follows: TGTGCCAGCAGCTCCCCGATCCGGGGCCGCACTGAAGCTTTCTTT.

The V call is TRBV14, the J call TRBJ2-7, with 7 bases identical to TRBD1. The junction had 7 bases not matched to a gene; V was cut back by 6 bases and J by 2 bases. The CDR3 totals 14 residues. Germline V gene sequence: CDR1 SGHDN, CDR2 FVKESK. The CDR3 loop is CASSLSDRAYEQYF. The DNA of the CDR3 is TGTGCCAGCAGTCTCAGTGACAGGGCCTACGAGCAGTACTTC. Full variable domain (missing parts from reference TRBV14 and TRBJ2-7): EAGVTQFPSHSVIEKGQTVTLRCDPISGHDNLYWYRRVMGKEIKFLLHFVKESKQDESGMPNNRFLAERTGGTYSTLKVQPAELEDSGVYFCASSLSDRAYEQYFGPGTRLTVT.

This chain links TRBV6-1 with TRBJ1-1; TRBD1 aligns across 7 bases. J lost 1 base, V lost 9 bases, and 5 bases had no gene match. The CDR3 has 13 amino acids. Germline-derived CDR1 and CDR2 are MNHNS and SASEGT. CDR3: CASTGVGNTEAFF. The CDR3 nucleotides are TGTGCCAGTACAGGGGTGGGGAACACTGAAGCTTTCTTT.

This clonotype has just a few counts. It may be a read error: a sequence one base away is much more abundant. For the CDR3, the DNA is TGTGCCGGCAGCGGAACGACAGGGCCAGCTTTCTTT. Its protein is CAGSGTTGPAFF. The rearrangement links TRBV6-1 to TRBJ1-1; TRBD1 matches at 7 bases. Germline lookup yields CDR1 MNHNS and CDR2 SASEGT. CDR3 length: 12 amino acids.

Ten or more counts support this clonotype. The chain couples TRBV6-1 to TRBJ1-1; the match to TRBD1 covers 7 bases. There are 15 residues in the CDR3. CDR1 is MNHNS, CDR2 SASEGT, per germline. V lost 6 bases, J lost 10 bases, and 17 bases stayed unmatched. The CDR3 DNA sequence: TGTGCCAGCAGCCGCACCCGGGACAGTCCAAAGGGAGCTTTCTTT. It codes for CASSRTRDSPKGAFF.

Comments on this clonotype: A read error is possible here, since a much larger clone lies one base away. The chain has TRBV4-1 and TRBJ2-4; TRBD2 might be the D (5 bases). Germline V gives CDR1 MGHRA, CDR2 YSYEKL. The CDR3 runs 16 residues. CDR3 in DNA: TGCGCCAGCAGCCCTACCGCAAACCTAGCCAAAAACATGCAGTACTTC. Encoded protein: CASSPTANLAKNMQYF.

This clonotype was observed a few times. The chain joins TRBV3-1 to TRBJ1-2; D possibly corresponds to TRBD1 (6 bases). V dropped 1 base and J dropped 3 bases, with 9 bases sitting between them. CDR3 length: 14 amino acids. The V gene's germline CDR1 is LGHDT and CDR2 YNNKEL (reference sequence). CDR3 in amino acids: CASSQAGQHYGYTF. The CDR3 nucleotides are TGTGCCAGCAGCCAAGCTGGACAGCACTATGGCTACACCTTC.

This clonotype has a count of ten or more. CDR3: CASSLSRWNTEAFF. The DNA of the CDR3 is TGTGCCAGCAGCTTATCCAGGTGGAACACTGAAGCTTTCTTT. This chain uses TRBV11-2 with TRBJ1-1; D gene ambiguous. Trimming stripped 2 bases from V and 1 base from J, with 8 bases between. In germline, CDR1 is SGHAT, CDR2 FQNNGV. The CDR3 sequence is 14 residues long.

As concerns this clonotype: As the CDR3 is not closed by the conserved phenylalanine or tryptophan, this likely results from a read error. The DNA is omitted, as the CDR3 cannot be located on it reliably, and the CDR3 follows TCRdb's listing. The chain recombines TRBV12-3 or TRBV12-4 with TRBJ1-1; no check of the table's D call, TRBD1, against the DNA was made. Including both end residues, the CDR3 is 15 amino acids long. The CDR3 here is CASSSSRVGTTEACV.

The genes are TRBV12-3 or TRBV12-4 and TRBJ1-2; 9 bases map to TRBD1. V was clipped by 6 bases and J by 3 bases; unmatched bases: 5. The CDR3 has 14 amino acids. The CDR3 here is CASRQGAPDYGYTF. In nucleotides, the CDR3 is TGTGCCAGCAGACAGGGGGCGCCTGACTATGGCTACACCTTC.

Many counts were recorded for this clonotype. The V gene is TRBV7-9, the J gene TRBJ2-5; 11 bases map to TRBD1. The CDR3 extends over 14 amino acids. Trimming at V came to 5 bases and at J to 5 bases, leaving 4 bases not matched to a gene. Germline CDR1 is SEHNR and CDR2 is FQNEAQ (reference sequence). Here the CDR3 reads CASSRTGGFETQYF. DNA of the CDR3: TGTGCCAGCAGCCGGACAGGGGGCTTCGAGACCCAGTACTTC. Looking up the rest from reference TRBV7-9 and TRBJ2-5 gives the full variable domain: DTGVSQNPRHKITKRGQNVTFRCDPISEHNRLYWYRQTLGQGPEFLTYFQNEAQLEKSRLLSDRFSAERPKGSFSTLEIQRTEQGDSAMYLCASSRTGGFETQYFGPGTRLLVL.

This clonotype has a count of ten or more. This chain joins TRBV12-3 or TRBV12-4 and TRBJ1-5; 8 bases align to TRBD1. The CDR3 is made up of 16 amino acids. V dropped 5 bases and J dropped 4; count of bases not matched to a gene: 10. The CDR3 region is CASSAPGQGANQPQHF. The CDR3 DNA is TGTGCCAGCAGTGCCCCCGGGCAGGGGGCTAATCAGCCCCAGCATTTT.

This clonotype was observed at least ten times. The rearrangement uses TRBV6-1 and TRBJ2-7, with TRBD1 matching 7 bases. V gave up 5 bases and J gave up 5 bases; unmatched junction bases: 12. CDR1 and CDR2 from the germline V gene are MNHNS and SASEGT. The CDR3 contains 15 residues. This chain's CDR3 is CASSTGDSLYNEQYF. CDR3 sequence (DNA): TGTGCCAGCAGTACAGGGGACAGTCTGTATAACGAGCAGTACTTC.

The sample holds many counts of this clonotype. This chain connects TRBV12-3 or TRBV12-4 to TRBJ2-7, with D possibly matching TRBD1 (6 bases). The CDR3 extends over 12 amino acids. The V and J ends lost 6 bases and 4 bases respectively, with 10 bases between them. The CDR3 bases are TGTGCCAGCAGCCGGGACAAATACGAGCAGTACTTC. It specifies CASSRDKYEQYF.

This clonotype occurred many times. The chain recombines TRBV7-9 with TRBJ1-1; unclear D gene. Germline CDR1 and CDR2: SEHNR and FQNEAQ (reference sequence). V was clipped by 5 bases and J by 3 bases, with 13 bases between them. This CDR3 is 14 amino acids long. The CDR3 protein is CASSRPRTHTEAFF. CDR3 sequence (DNA): TGTGCCAGCAGCCGCCCCCGGACCCACACTGAAGCTTTCTTT. Together with reference TRBV7-9 and TRBJ1-1, the CDR3 gives the full variable domain: DTGVSQNPRHKITKRGQNVTFRCDPISEHNRLYWYRQTLGQGPEFLTYFQNEAQLEKSRLLSDRFSAERPKGSFSTLEIQRTEQGDSAMYLCASSRPRTHTEAFFGQGTRLTVV.

CDR3 coding DNA: TGTGCCAGCAGGCCCACAGCGGATCAGCCCCAGCATTTT. This gives the protein CASRPTADQPQHF. This rearrangement joins TRBV2 to TRBJ1-5; D is uncertain. V lost 6 bases to trimming and J lost 5 bases, with 11 bases between them. CDR1 SNHLY and CDR2 FYNNEI come from the germline V gene. The CDR3 runs 13 residues.

The chain combines TRBV9 with TRBJ1-2, with D possibly TRBD1 on 5 matching bases. Germline CDR1 is SGDLS and CDR2 is YYNGEE. Trimming stripped 0 bases from V and 6 bases from J, with 6 bases between. This CDR3 has 12 amino acids. The CDR3 nucleotides are TGTGCCAGCAGCGTAGGGGGCAATGGCTACACCTTC. Its translation: CASSVGGNGYTF.

This clonotype came up many times. The chain combines TRBV6-2 or TRBV6-3 with TRBJ2-7, with 7 nucleotides matching TRBD1. With 7 bases clipped from V and 5 bases from J, the junction kept 14 bases outside the gene matches. Per germline, CDR1 MNHEY and CDR2 SVGEGT. This CDR3 is built from 15 residues. The CDR3 here is CASTVLQGLRDEQYF. The CDR3 coding sequence is TGTGCCAGCACTGTACTACAGGGGCTAAGGGACGAGCAGTACTTC.

This clonotype was recorded at least ten times. This chain connects TRBV29-1 to TRBJ2-5, with TRBD2 matching 7 bases. Germline V gene data show CDR1 as SQVTM and CDR2 as ANQGSEA. With 3 bases clipped from V and 5 bases from J, the junction kept 6 bases outside the gene matches. The CDR3 has 13 amino acids. CDR3 sequence reads: CSVDLGRDETQYF. CDR3 sequence (DNA): TGCAGCGTTGACTTGGGGAGGGATGAGACCCAGTACTTC.